The TCR beta chain described here comes from a study of OX40 agonist ivuxolimab in advanced cancers. On the study more broadly: In this trial design, patients received ivuxolimab intravenously at 0.01 to 10 mg/kg every 2 weeks. Overall study findings and caveats: Determination of antigen specificity was not performed for the expanded peripheral T cells. Clonal expansion from baseline to week 6 occurred in both CD4+ and CD8+ T cells.

Sequencing was performed with immunoSEQ multiplex PCR; in TCRdb, only in-frame clones are kept and a portion is missing. The sample includes 40,000 to 65,000 clones, roughly 90% of them seen just once. The CDR3 consists of 14 residues. In germline, CDR1 is SGHTA, CDR2 FQGNSA. The junction had 1 base not matched to a gene; V was cut back by 4 bases and J by 2 bases. Remarks on this clone: As yet, its antigen is unknown.

The genes are TRBV7-2 and TRBJ2-1; 8 nucleotides agree with TRBD2. The sequences come from CD4+ or CD8+ T cells sorted from blood, collected in a trial of the OX40 agonist ivuxolimab. The receptor comes from an adult with an advanced solid tumor such as melanoma, head and neck, liver or kidney cancer. CDR3 loop: CASSWGLAYNEQFF. The CDR3 DNA reads TGTGCCAGCAGCTGGGGACTAGCCTACAATGAGCAGTTCTTC.